A selection of T cell receptor beta chains follows, all from one sample in a study of shared clonotypes between healthy human individuals. Clones were sequenced by immunoSEQ multiplex PCR, and TCRdb holds only the in-frame ones, with some missing. Of a few million clones listed, more than 85% are singletons. The sequenced sample was naive CD4+ T cells from PBMCs. Receptors were obtained from a man younger than 35 in good health. Some clones in this sample may be carry-over from other donors' samples. Both conserved end residues are part of each CDR3. Each record gives: clone size, J gene, V gene, D gene, CDR3 DNA, CDR3 protein. A D gene is named only where the DNA matches it firmly. Expanded clones are given a class, and other clones once, few, many or no size at all.

clone_size: NA; j_call: TRBJ2-1; v_call: TRBV5-3; d_call: NA; cdr3_nt: TGTGCCAGAAGGAGAACTAGCCCGGAGAGGTGGCTAGGGGAGCAGTTCTTC; cdr3_aa: CARRRTSPERWLGEQFF
clone_size: once; j_call: TRBJ2-7; v_call: TRBV4-1; d_call: NA; cdr3_nt: TGCGCCAGCAGCCAAGTGCGGGGGCGGGGGCCAGCCTACGAGCAGTACTTC; cdr3_aa: CASSQVRGRGPAYEQYF
clone_size: NA; j_call: TRBJ1-1; v_call: TRBV28; d_call: NA; cdr3_nt: TGTGCCAGCAGTTTATGGAGGCGGGGGGCATCGGAAGCTTTCTTT; cdr3_aa: CASSLWRRGASEAFF
clone_size: NA; j_call: TRBJ2-3; v_call: TRBV6-5; d_call: NA; cdr3_nt: TGTGCCAGCACCCAGGGGGGACTAGGCACAGATACGCAGTATTTT; cdr3_aa: CASTQGGLGTDTQYF
clone_size: NA; j_call: TRBJ1-5; v_call: TRBV5-5; d_call: TRBD1; cdr3_nt: TGTGCCAGCAGCTTGGGACAGGGGAGCAATCAGCCCCAGCATTTT; cdr3_aa: CASSLGQGSNQPQHF
clone_size: once; j_call: TRBJ2-2; v_call: TRBV10-3; d_call: TRBD2; cdr3_nt: TGTGCCATCAGTGATTTAGCGGGAGCCGTGACCGGGGAGCTGTTTTTT; cdr3_aa: CAISDLAGAVTGELFF
clone_size: NA; j_call: TRBJ1-5; v_call: TRBV14; d_call: NA; cdr3_nt: TGTGCCAGCAGCCCCAAGGAGGGTCTTACTGGGAGCAATCAGCCCCAGCATTTT; cdr3_aa: CASSPKEGLTGSNQPQHF
clone_size: NA; j_call: TRBJ2-5; v_call: TRBV5-1; d_call: NA; cdr3_nt: TGCGCCAGCACCTCGGAGGGACAAACATGGGAGACCCAGTACTTC; cdr3_aa: CASTSEGQTWETQYF
clone_size: NA; j_call: TRBJ1-5; v_call: TRBV19; d_call: NA; cdr3_nt: TGTGCCAGTACGCGGATGACGGGAGCTGGGAGCAATCAGCCCCAGCATTTT; cdr3_aa: CASTRMTGAGSNQPQHF
clone_size: NA; j_call: TRBJ1-3; v_call: TRBV7-3; d_call: NA; cdr3_nt: TGTGCCAGCAGCCTTCTCCCGGGGGCGGGGACCATATATTTT; cdr3_aa: CASSLLPGAGTIYF
clone_size: NA; j_call: TRBJ1-3; v_call: TRBV4-3; d_call: NA; cdr3_nt: TGCGCCAGCAGCCAAGAAGCCGGCACCTTAAACACCATATATTTT; cdr3_aa: CASSQEAGTLNTIYF
clone_size: NA; j_call: TRBJ1-4; v_call: TRBV18; d_call: TRBD1; cdr3_nt: TGTGCCAGCTCTCCGACAGGGGGCTACCCAGCAACTAATGAAAAACTGTTTTTT; cdr3_aa: CASSPTGGYPATNEKLFF
clone_size: NA; j_call: TRBJ2-2; v_call: TRBV5-1; d_call: TRBD2; cdr3_nt: TGCGCCAGCAGCTTGGGGTATCGAGCGGGAGGAGCGAACACCGGGGAGCTGTTTTTT; cdr3_aa: CASSLGYRAGGANTGELFF
clone_size: NA; j_call: TRBJ2-1; v_call: TRBV6-4; d_call: TRBD2; cdr3_nt: TGTGCCATCCCGGGGGGTGACGGGGGATGTGAGCAGTTCTTC; cdr3_aa: CAIPGGDGGCEQFF
clone_size: NA; j_call: TRBJ1-3; v_call: TRBV6-1; d_call: NA; cdr3_nt: TGTGCCAGCAGTGAAGCGCCACAAAACTCTGGAAACACCATATATTTT; cdr3_aa: CASSEAPQNSGNTIYF
clone_size: NA; j_call: TRBJ2-5; v_call: TRBV7-2; d_call: NA; cdr3_nt: TGTGCCAGCAGCTTAGCGGGGGCCCTTGAGACCCAGTACTTC; cdr3_aa: CASSLAGALETQYF
clone_size: NA; j_call: TRBJ1-1; v_call: TRBV7-8; d_call: NA; cdr3_nt: TGTGCCAGCAGCTACCAAAACCCAGGAGCTGAGGCTTTCTTT; cdr3_aa: CASSYQNPGAEAFF
clone_size: NA; j_call: TRBJ1-2; v_call: TRBV11-2; d_call: NA; cdr3_nt: TGTGCCAGTGGGCGCTTTCGGGGGGACTATGGCTACACCTTC; cdr3_aa: CASGRFRGDYGYTF
clone_size: NA; j_call: TRBJ2-1; v_call: TRBV5-4; d_call: TRBD2; cdr3_nt: TGTGCCAGCAGCCGCGGACTAGCGGGAGGGCTCGGTGAGCAGTTCTTC; cdr3_aa: CASSRGLAGGLGEQFF
clone_size: NA; j_call: TRBJ2-2; v_call: TRBV7-3; d_call: TRBD2; cdr3_nt: TGTGCCAGCAGCTTAATAGCGGGAGCCGGGGAGCTGTTTTTT; cdr3_aa: CASSLIAGAGELFF
clone_size: NA; j_call: TRBJ2-3; v_call: TRBV5-6; d_call: NA; cdr3_nt: TGTGCCAGCAGCGCAAGGGCCCGTACGCAGTATTTT; cdr3_aa: CASSARARTQYF
clone_size: NA; j_call: TRBJ2-2; v_call: TRBV9; d_call: NA; cdr3_nt: TGTGCCAGCAGCGTAGTCCCGTTAGGCTACGGCGCGAACACCGGGGAGCTGTTTTTT; cdr3_aa: CASSVVPLGYGANTGELFF
clone_size: NA; j_call: TRBJ1-5; v_call: TRBV6-5; d_call: TRBD1; cdr3_nt: TGTGCCAGCAGCGCCTCACAGGGGGCGATTCAGCCCCAGCATTTT; cdr3_aa: CASSASQGAIQPQHF
clone_size: NA; j_call: TRBJ2-7; v_call: TRBV4-1; d_call: TRBD2; cdr3_nt: TGCGCCAGCAGCCAATGGGGCGGGAGTATCTACGAGCAGTACTTC; cdr3_aa: CASSQWGGSIYEQYF
clone_size: NA; j_call: TRBJ2-2; v_call: TRBV7-2; d_call: NA; cdr3_nt: TGTGCCAGCACCCGTAGGGCCGGGGAGCTGTTTTTT; cdr3_aa: CASTRRAGELFF
clone_size: NA; j_call: TRBJ1-5; v_call: TRBV9; d_call: NA; cdr3_nt: TGTGCCAGCAGCTTCGGGACGAATCAGCCCCAGCATTTT; cdr3_aa: CASSFGTNQPQHF
clone_size: NA; j_call: TRBJ2-5; v_call: TRBV7-2; d_call: NA; cdr3_nt: TGTGCCAGCAGCGTTCTTAGCGGAGGTCAAGAGACCCAGTACTTC; cdr3_aa: CASSVLSGGQETQYF
clone_size: NA; j_call: TRBJ2-7; v_call: TRBV7-2; d_call: NA; cdr3_nt: TGTGCCAGCAGCTTAGAGGGCCAGGGCGGGCCGTACTTC; cdr3_aa: CASSLEGQGGPYF
clone_size: NA; j_call: TRBJ1-3; v_call: TRBV9; d_call: NA; cdr3_nt: TGTGCCAGCAGCGCCGACGAGGGAAACACCATATATTTT; cdr3_aa: CASSADEGNTIYF
clone_size: NA; j_call: TRBJ2-1; v_call: TRBV13; d_call: NA; cdr3_nt: TGTGCCAGCAGCTTCGCCCGTGGCGCCTACAATGAGCAGTTCTTC; cdr3_aa: CASSFARGAYNEQFF
clone_size: NA; j_call: TRBJ1-4; v_call: TRBV4-3; d_call: NA; cdr3_nt: TGCGCCAGCAGCCAAGGGGACGGCGTGAAACTGTTTTTT; cdr3_aa: CASSQGDGVKLFF
clone_size: once; j_call: TRBJ1-4; v_call: TRBV5-1; d_call: TRBD1; cdr3_nt: TGCGCCAGCAGCCTCGGGACAGCTTGGCGGGCAACTAATGAAAAACTGTTTTTT; cdr3_aa: CASSLGTAWRATNEKLFF
clone_size: NA; j_call: TRBJ2-7; v_call: TRBV6-5; d_call: TRBD1; cdr3_nt: TGTGCCAGCAGTTATCTGCGGACAGGGTCCTACGAGCAGTACTTC; cdr3_aa: CASSYLRTGSYEQYF
clone_size: NA; j_call: TRBJ1-3; v_call: TRBV2; d_call: NA; cdr3_nt: TGTGCCAGCAGTGTAGGCGGAAACACCATATATTTT; cdr3_aa: CASSVGGNTIYF
clone_size: NA; j_call: TRBJ2-3; v_call: TRBV6-6; d_call: NA; cdr3_nt: TGTGCCAGCAGTTCCTACAGGATCACAGATACGCAGTATTTT; cdr3_aa: CASSSYRITDTQYF
clone_size: NA; j_call: TRBJ2-6; v_call: TRBV4-1; d_call: NA; cdr3_nt: TGCGCCAGCAGCCAAGTTGGGCTGGCCTCCTCTGGGGCCAACGTCCTGACTTTC; cdr3_aa: CASSQVGLASSGANVLTF
clone_size: NA; j_call: TRBJ1-3; v_call: TRBV15; d_call: NA; cdr3_nt: TGTGCCACCAGCGGCAGGAGAGAAGACTCTGGAAACACCATATATTTT; cdr3_aa: CATSGRREDSGNTIYF
clone_size: NA; j_call: TRBJ2-1; v_call: TRBV5-6; d_call: NA; cdr3_nt: TGTGCCAGCAGCTCAGGAGCATACAATGAGCAGTTCTTC; cdr3_aa: CASSSGAYNEQFF
clone_size: NA; j_call: TRBJ2-7; v_call: TRBV2; d_call: NA; cdr3_nt: TGTGCCAGCAGTGCCAGAGGGCACGAGCAGTACTTC; cdr3_aa: CASSARGHEQYF
clone_size: NA; j_call: TRBJ1-2; v_call: TRBV30; d_call: NA; cdr3_nt: TGTGCCTGGAGCGCCCCAGGGTATGGCTACACCTTC; cdr3_aa: CAWSAPGYGYTF
clone_size: NA; j_call: TRBJ1-1; v_call: TRBV28; d_call: NA; cdr3_nt: TGTGCCAGCAGTCCCAGTCTCTGGAACACTGAAGCTTTCTTT; cdr3_aa: CASSPSLWNTEAFF
clone_size: NA; j_call: TRBJ1-4; v_call: TRBV6-5; d_call: NA; cdr3_nt: TGTGCCAGCAGTTACTCAGACGGGAAACTGTTTTTT; cdr3_aa: CASSYSDGKLFF
clone_size: NA; j_call: TRBJ2-7; v_call: TRBV7-3; d_call: TRBD1; cdr3_nt: TGTGCCAGCACTGTAACCATTGACAGGGGTGTGAGCTACGAGCAGTACTTC; cdr3_aa: CASTVTIDRGVSYEQYF
clone_size: NA; j_call: TRBJ2-3; v_call: TRBV6-6; d_call: NA; cdr3_nt: TGTGCCAGCAGTCACGACCCAGATACGCAGTATTTT; cdr3_aa: CASSHDPDTQYF
clone_size: NA; j_call: TRBJ1-5; v_call: TRBV5-6; d_call: TRBD1; cdr3_nt: TGTGCCAGCAGCCGGACAGGGGGCGATCAGCCCCAGCATTTT; cdr3_aa: CASSRTGGDQPQHF
clone_size: NA; j_call: TRBJ2-4; v_call: TRBV5-1; d_call: TRBD2; cdr3_nt: TGCGCCAGCAGCGCCGGGACTAGCGGTCTAGCCAAAAACATTCAGTACTTC; cdr3_aa: CASSAGTSGLAKNIQYF
clone_size: NA; j_call: TRBJ2-1; v_call: TRBV9; d_call: NA; cdr3_nt: TGTGCCAGCAGCGTAATCCCCGACGGGAGCGGTCGAAATGAGCAGTTCTTC; cdr3_aa: CASSVIPDGSGRNEQFF
clone_size: few; j_call: TRBJ1-1; v_call: TRBV15; d_call: NA; cdr3_nt: TGTGCCACCAGCAGGTTCCAACAAGGTGAAGCTTTCTTT; cdr3_aa: CATSRFQQGEAFF
clone_size: NA; j_call: TRBJ1-1; v_call: TRBV5-8; d_call: NA; cdr3_nt: TGTGCCAGCAGCTTGCTCGTCCTCGGTGGGGGGCAAGCTTTCTTT; cdr3_aa: CASSLLVLGGGQAFF